The sequence of this T cell receptor (beta chain) was determined in a study of siplizumab effects on memory and regulatory T cells. As concerns this clone: What it recognizes is unknown.

Whole-study findings and limits: Siplizumab significantly decreased alloreactive sequences from unstimulated CD4+ memory cells. Controls showed an average of 26.9% Treg-derived mappable alloreactive CD4+ clones, while siplizumab showed about 69%.

Per-sample assaying covered roughly 100,000 TCR templates. The protocol was immunoSEQ multiplex PCR, while the TCRdb copy is restricted to in-frame clones and leaves out a portion. The sample includes 75,000 to 100,000 clones, nearly 95% of them seen just once. The CDR3 totals 16 residues. V gave up 5 bases and J gave up 1 base; unmatched junction bases: 6. The germline V gene has CDR1 LNHDA and CDR2 SQIVND (reference sequence). The TCR was taken from a human donor in good health. The material sequenced was non-Treg CD4+ T cells sorted from blood. The V and J genes are TRBV19 and TRBJ2-7; TRBD2 aligns across 12 bases. The CDR3 DNA reads as TGTGCCAGTAGTCCAGAGACTAGCGGGAGATCCTACGAGCAGTACTTC. Translation: CASSPETSGRSYEQYF.